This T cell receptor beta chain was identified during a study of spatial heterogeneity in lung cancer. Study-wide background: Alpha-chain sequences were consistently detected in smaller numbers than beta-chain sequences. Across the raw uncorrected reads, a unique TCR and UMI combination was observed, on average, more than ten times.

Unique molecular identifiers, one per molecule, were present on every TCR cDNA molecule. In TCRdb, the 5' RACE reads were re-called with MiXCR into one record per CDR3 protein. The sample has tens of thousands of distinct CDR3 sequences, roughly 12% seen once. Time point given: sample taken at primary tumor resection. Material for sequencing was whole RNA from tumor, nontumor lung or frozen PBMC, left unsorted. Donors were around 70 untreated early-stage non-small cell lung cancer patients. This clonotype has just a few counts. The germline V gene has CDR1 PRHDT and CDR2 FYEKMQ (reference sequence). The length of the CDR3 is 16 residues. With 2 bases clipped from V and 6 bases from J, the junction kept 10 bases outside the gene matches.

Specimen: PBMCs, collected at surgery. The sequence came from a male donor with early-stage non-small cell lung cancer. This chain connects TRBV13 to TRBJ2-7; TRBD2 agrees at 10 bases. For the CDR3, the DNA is TGTGCCAGCAGCTTAAGGCTAGCGGGAGCAAAGCTCGAGCAGTACTTC. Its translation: CASSLRLAGAKLEQYF.